This T cell receptor beta chain was captured by sequencing in a study of shared clonotypes between healthy human individuals. Overall study context: CD4 naive and CD4 memory each took three plates per donor, while CD8 naive took two and CD8 memory one.

In regard to this clone: The target antigen is unknown.

The CDR3 contains 16 residues. Germline V gene data show CDR1 as SGHTA and CDR2 as FQGNSA. With 2 bases clipped from V and 6 bases from J, the junction kept 7 bases outside the gene matches. Generated by immunoSEQ multiplex PCR, the TCRdb table keeps only in-frame clones and is missing some. The data show around 600,000 clones, around 97% seen once. The study's findings and limits: It was expected that sequencing depth would affect clonotype sharing among donors.

The clonotype was recovered from a woman aged 25-40 years in good health. Source material: naive CD4+ T cells sorted from blood. Specified subset: CD45RA+ positively selected. V usage is TRBV7-2 and J usage is TRBJ2-2, with 9 bases matching TRBD2. The CDR3 sequence: CASSLWLAGWAGELFF. As DNA, the CDR3 is TGTGCCAGCAGCTTATGGCTAGCGGGATGGGCCGGGGAGCTGTTTTTT.